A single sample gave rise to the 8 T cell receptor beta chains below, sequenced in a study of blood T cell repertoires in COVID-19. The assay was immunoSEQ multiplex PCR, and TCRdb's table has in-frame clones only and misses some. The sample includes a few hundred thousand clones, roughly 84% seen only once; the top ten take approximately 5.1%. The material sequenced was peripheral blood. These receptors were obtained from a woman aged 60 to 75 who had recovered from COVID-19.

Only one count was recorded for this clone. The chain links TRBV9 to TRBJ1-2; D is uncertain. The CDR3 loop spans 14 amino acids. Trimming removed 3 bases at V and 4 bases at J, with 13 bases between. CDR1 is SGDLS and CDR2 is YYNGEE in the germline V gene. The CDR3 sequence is CASSAGLDPYGYTF. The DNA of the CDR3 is TGTGCCAGCAGCGCCGGGTTAGACCCCTATGGCTACACCTTC.

The CDR3 here is CAIKGLAGGNEQFF. CDR3 coding DNA: TGTGCCATCAAAGGACTAGCGGGGGGTAATGAGCAGTTCTTC. This rearrangement joins TRBV10-3 to TRBJ2-1, with 14 bases aligning to TRBD2. Per germline, CDR1 ENHRY and CDR2 SYGVKD. V gave up 7 bases and J gave up 7 bases; unmatched junction bases: 3. This CDR3 is 14 amino acids long.

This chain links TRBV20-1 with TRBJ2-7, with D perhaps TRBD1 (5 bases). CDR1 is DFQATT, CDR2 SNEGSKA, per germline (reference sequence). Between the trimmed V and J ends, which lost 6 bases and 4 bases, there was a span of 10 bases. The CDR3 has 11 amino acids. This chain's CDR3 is CSALTEYEQYF. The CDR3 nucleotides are TGCAGTGCCCTGACAGAATACGAGCAGTACTTC.

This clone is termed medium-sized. The CDR3 coding sequence is TGTGCCATCAGTGAGTCGAAGGGCCAGGGTAGGGCAGATACGCAGTATTTT. It codes for CAISESKGQGRADTQYF. The gene calls are TRBV10-3 and TRBJ2-3, with D possibly TRBD1 on 5 matching bases. The CDR3 has 17 amino acids. The germline CDR1 and CDR2 sequences are ENHRY and SYGVKD. V was pared by 0 bases and J by 4 bases, with 17 bases between.

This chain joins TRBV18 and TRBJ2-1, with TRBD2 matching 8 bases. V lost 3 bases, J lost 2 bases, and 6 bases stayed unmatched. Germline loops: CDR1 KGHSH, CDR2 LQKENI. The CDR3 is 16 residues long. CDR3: CASSPAIAGTYNEQFF. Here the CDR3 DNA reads TGTGCCAGCTCACCTGCCATAGCGGGGACCTACAATGAGCAGTTCTTC.

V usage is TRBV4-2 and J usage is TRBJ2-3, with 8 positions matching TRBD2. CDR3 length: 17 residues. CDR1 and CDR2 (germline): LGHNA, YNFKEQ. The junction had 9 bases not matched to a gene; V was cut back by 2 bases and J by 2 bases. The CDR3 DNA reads TGTGCCAGCAGCCAAATTACTAGCGGAGAGAACACAGATACGCAGTATTTT. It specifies CASSQITSGENTDTQYF.

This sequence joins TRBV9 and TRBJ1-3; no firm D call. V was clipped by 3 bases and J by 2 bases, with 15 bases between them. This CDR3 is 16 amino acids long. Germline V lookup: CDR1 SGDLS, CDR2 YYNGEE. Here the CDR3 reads CASSAEGPYPGNTIYF. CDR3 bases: TGTGCCAGCAGCGCAGAGGGTCCGTATCCTGGAAACACCATATATTTT.

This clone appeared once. The CDR3 DNA sequence: TGTGCCAGCAGCGTCCGGGGGGAGACCCAGTACTTC. This encodes CASSVRGETQYF. The chain recombines TRBV9 with TRBJ2-5; possibly TRBD2 for D (6 bases). V lost 2 bases and J lost 5, with 7 bases in between. The germline V gene encodes CDR1 SGDLS and CDR2 YYNGEE. The CDR3 contains 12 residues.